These 10 T cell receptor beta chains were all obtained from the same sample, sequenced in a study of Graves' ophthalmopathy and Graves' hyperthyroidism. The study amplified TCR beta CDR3 regions using RNA transcripts. Second-round multiplex PCR came after first-round RT-PCR with HTBI primers. TCRdb reanalysed the multiplex PCR reads using MiXCR and keeps one entry per CDR3 protein. The repertoire consists of 150,000 or so distinct CDR3 sequences, with roughly two fifths occurring once and the leading ten covering less than 6%. Sequenced sample: peripheral blood. Receptors originate from a woman aged 40 to 50 with Graves' ophthalmopathy.

The rearrangement joins TRBV6-2 or TRBV6-3 to TRBJ2-5, with a possible D match to TRBD2 (6 bases). Trimming cost V 0 bases and J 2 bases, with 10 bases left between them. The CDR3 consists of 15 residues. Germline-derived CDR1 and CDR2 are MNHEY and SVGEGT. The CDR3 nucleotides read TGTGCCAGCAGTTACTCGTTTGGGACTCAAGAGACCCAGTACTTC. This encodes CASSYSFGTQETQYF.

This chain connects TRBV6-1 to TRBJ2-5; D gene unclear. Germline V lookup: CDR1 MNHNS, CDR2 SASEGT. The CDR3 extends over 16 amino acids. V lost 1 base and J 5 bases, leaving 17 bases between the germline ends. The CDR3 loop reads CASSEDDNGVRETQYF. The CDR3 DNA is TGTGCCAGCAGTGAAGATGATAATGGGGTTAGGGAGACCCAGTACTTC.

This clonotype has a count of ten or more. This chain joins TRBV20-1 and TRBJ1-3; 10 bases match TRBD1. This CDR3 region has 13 residues. CDR1 and CDR2 from the germline V gene are DFQATT and SNEGSKA (reference sequence). With 3 bases clipped from V and 8 bases from J, the junction kept 4 bases outside the gene matches. CDR3 region: CSASDRGLDTIYF. CDR3 coding DNA: TGCAGTGCTAGTGACAGGGGGCTGGACACCATATATTTT.

In its sample, this clonotype was seen many times. The rearrangement links TRBV18 to TRBJ2-7; D may match TRBD1 or TRBD2 (5 bases each). CDR1 KGHSH and CDR2 LQKENI come from the germline V gene. There are 13 residues in the CDR3. The V end was cut by 6 bases, the J end by 2 bases, with 11 bases between. CDR3 sequence: CASSRDETYEQYF. The DNA for the CDR3 is TGTGCCAGCTCCCGGGACGAAACCTACGAGCAGTACTTC.

This clonotype was observed many times. In nucleotides, the CDR3 is TGTGCCACCAGTGGGGCACACCCAGAGACCCAGTACTTC. Its translation: CATSGAHPETQYF. The V call is TRBV24-1, the J call TRBJ2-5; D gene uncertain. V lost 5 bases, J lost 4 bases, and 10 bases lay in between. This CDR3 region has 13 residues. In germline, CDR1 is KGHDR, CDR2 SFDVKD.

This clonotype was picked up many times. This chain joins TRBV7-3 and TRBJ2-6; D unresolved. V was trimmed by 6 bases and J by 0 bases, leaving 6 bases between them. The CDR3 has 14 residues. Germline CDR1 reads SGHTA; CDR2 reads FQGTGA. CDR3 coding DNA: TGTGCCAGCAGGGTGGACTCTGGGGCCAACGTCCTGACTTTC. The encoded protein is CASRVDSGANVLTF.

This clonotype has a handful of counts. The CDR3 here is CASSFSTSGTYEQYF. The CDR3 DNA sequence: TGTGCCAGCAGTTTTTCGACTAGCGGGACCTACGAGCAGTACTTC. J is TRBJ2-7 and V is TRBV6-5; 11 positions agree with TRBD2. After removal of 4 bases from V and 2 bases from J, the junction contained 4 bases not matched to a gene. This CDR3 region has 15 residues. Per germline, CDR1 MNHEY and CDR2 SVGAGI.

This clonotype was observed at least ten times. With a much larger clone just one base away, this may be a read error. This sequence joins TRBV7-3 and TRBJ2-2, with 8 nucleotides matching TRBD2. The CDR3 extends over 15 amino acids. Germline CDR1 reads SGHTA; CDR2 reads FQGTGA. In DNA form, the CDR3 reads TGTGCCAGCGGCTTATTGGGGACTAGCACCGGGGAGCTGTTTTTT. Translation gives CASGLLGTSTGELFF.

This clonotype was seen repeatedly, ten times or more. The rearrangement links TRBV27 to TRBJ1-2, with 9 bases fitting TRBD1. This CDR3 is 15 amino acids long. The trim removed 5 bases at V and 5 bases at J, leaving 9 bases unmatched. Germline lookup yields CDR1 MNHEY and CDR2 SMNVEV (reference sequence). In nucleotides, the CDR3 is TGTGCCAGCAGTACCTCCGGGACAGGGAATTATGGCTACACCTTC. Translating it yields CASSTSGTGNYGYTF.

CDR3 bases: TGTGCCAGCAGTTCTAGGTATCGCTACGAGCAGTACTTC. This sequence encodes CASSSRYRYEQYF. The chain is built from TRBV28 and TRBJ2-7; D is unclear. CDR1 and CDR2 from the germline V gene are MDHEN and SYDVKM. The CDR3 is made up of 13 amino acids. V was cut by 4 bases and J by 3 bases, with 10 bases left in between.